This is a list of T cell receptor beta chains from one sample in a study of blood T cells in healthy people across ages. Each CDR3 protein gets one entry after TCRdb re-called the 5' RACE reads with MiXCR. The table lists about 640,000 distinct CDR3 sequences, around 54% of them singletons. Sequences were obtained from blood. All receptors come from a man in his sixties in good health. Both conserved end residues are trimmed from each CDR3. D genes are given only for firm matches.

D gene: TRBD1; V gene: TRBV5-1; CDR3 protein: ASTLGKGAAETQY
D gene: TRBD2; V gene: TRBV11-2; CDR3 protein: ASSSMTGTSRETQY
D gene: .; V gene: TRBV10-3; CDR3 protein: AISGPAQETQY
D gene: TRBD2; V gene: TRBV5-1; CDR3 protein: TSSNLAGGQETQY
D gene: TRBD1; V gene: TRBV5-1; CDR3 protein: ASSIGGQGAGEQF
D gene: .; V gene: TRBV5-1; CDR3 protein: ASSLEAGGWNEQF
D gene: TRBD2; V gene: TRBV24-1; CDR3 protein: ATSASTGRGEETQY
D gene: TRBD2; V gene: TRBV4-2; CDR3 protein: ASSPHEVAGRWQETQY
D gene: TRBD1; V gene: TRBV29-1; CDR3 protein: SVGQGDYEQY
D gene: .; V gene: TRBV20-1; CDR3 protein: SARWQGPNQPQH
D gene: .; V gene: TRBV21-1; CDR3 protein: ASSPWSNTDTQY
D gene: .; V gene: TRBV7-9; CDR3 protein: ASSNIPWTETGNTIY
D gene: TRBD1; V gene: TRBV5-1; CDR3 protein: ASSWGDRIMNTEAF
D gene: TRBD1; V gene: TRBV5-1; CDR3 protein: ASSLGTGKDYNEQF
D gene: .; V gene: TRBV27; CDR3 protein: ASSLAGFRRGELF
D gene: TRBD2; V gene: TRBV9; CDR3 protein: ASSPEMGGGGNEQF
D gene: .; V gene: TRBV15; CDR3 protein: ATNRGLGGYGYT
D gene: .; V gene: TRBV28; CDR3 protein: ASTPRQMNTEAF
D gene: TRBD1; V gene: TRBV29-1; CDR3 protein: SVTRTGGETQY
D gene: TRBD1; V gene: TRBV20-1; CDR3 protein: SARSGQARGPLH
D gene: .; V gene: TRBV28; CDR3 protein: GSSFGGAYQETQY
D gene: .; V gene: TRBV5-1; CDR3 protein: ASSIGTAGQGTEAF